Only a few counts were recorded for the clone carrying this T cell receptor beta chain. What it recognizes is unknown. This sample is part of a study of response to subunit inactivated influenza vaccine. Overall study results and limits: Researchers suggested that each seasonal influenza vaccination recruits few new T cells.

Germline V gene sequence: CDR1 SGHAT, CDR2 FQNNGV. V gave up 4 bases and J gave up 0 bases; unmatched junction bases: 7. This CDR3 region has 18 residues. TCRdb re-called the RT-PCR reads with MiXCR, one entry per CDR3 protein. The table shows around 500,000 distinct CDR3 sequences, with 10% to 11% occurring only once. Sequencing used PBMCs from blood, obtained about 40 days after vaccination. This receptor was identified in a man in his fifties or sixties who received an inactivated influenza vaccine. The chain is built from TRBV11-2 and TRBJ2-7; 15 bases are a match to TRBD2. CDR3 nucleotide sequence: TGTGCCAGCAGCTGGACTAGCGGGAGGGCTCAGAGCTCCTACGAGCAGTACTTC. Translation: CASSWTSGRAQSSYEQYF.